This T cell receptor beta chain was captured by sequencing in a study of T cell responses to AZD1222 COVID-19 vaccine. Study context: Combined were second doses at about 4 or about 12 weeks. Points from the study as a whole: Among those given AZD1222, only 5 to 7 were seropositive at baseline. Only after the peak T cell response were repertoires sampled. With dominance at 160-218 and 743-854, vaccine-associated CD4 TCRs spanned spike.

TCRdb's table, derived via immunoSEQ multiplex PCR, lists solely in-frame clones and lacks some. The sample holds 110,000 to 150,000 clones, 85% to 90% seen once. The V end lost 4 bases, the J end lost 8 bases, and 20 bases lay between the germline ends. The germline V gene has CDR1 SQVTM and CDR2 ANQGSEA. The CDR3 length is 14 residues. Note on this clone: The target antigen is unknown.

The sample was peripheral blood, taken on day 0 of AZD1222 vaccination. The sequence came from an adult in good health. The chain is built from TRBV29-1 and TRBJ1-1, with TRBD1 as a possible D gene (5 bases). The CDR3 DNA sequence: TGCAGCGTTGGATCAGGGAGGCTGAGTTGGGAAGCTTTCTTT. Amino acid sequence: CSVGSGRLSWEAFF.